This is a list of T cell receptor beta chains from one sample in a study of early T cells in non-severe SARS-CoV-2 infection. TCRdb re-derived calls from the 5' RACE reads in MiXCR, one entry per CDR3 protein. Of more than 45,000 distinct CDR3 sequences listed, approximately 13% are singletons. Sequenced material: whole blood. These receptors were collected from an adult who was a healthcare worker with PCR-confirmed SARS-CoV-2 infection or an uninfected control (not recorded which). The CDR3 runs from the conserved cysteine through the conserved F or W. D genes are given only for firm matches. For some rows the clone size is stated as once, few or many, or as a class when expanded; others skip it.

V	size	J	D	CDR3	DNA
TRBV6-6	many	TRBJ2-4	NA	CASSPGHAKNIQYF	TGTGCCAGCAGCCCCGGACACGCCAAAAACATTCAGTACTTC
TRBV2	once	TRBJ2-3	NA	CASGQGPDTQYF	TGTGCCAGCGGGCAGGGCCCAGATACGCAGTATTTT
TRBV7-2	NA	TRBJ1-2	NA	CASSVGTGSLGHGYTF	TGTGCCAGCAGCGTAGGAACAGGTTCGCTAGGTCATGGCTACACCTTC
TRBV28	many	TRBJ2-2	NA	CASRLLTGELFF	TGTGCCAGCCGACTTCTCACCGGGGAGCTGTTTTTT
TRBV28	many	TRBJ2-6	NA	CASTREGSGANVLTF	TGTGCCAGCACACGCGAGGGCTCTGGGGCCAACGTCCTGACTTTC
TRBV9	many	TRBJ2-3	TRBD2	CASSSNVPGLAGGGDTQYF	TGTGCCAGCAGCTCTAACGTTCCGGGACTAGCGGGGGGTGGAGATACGCAGTATTTT
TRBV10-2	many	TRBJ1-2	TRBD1	CASSDRTGGIYGYTF	TGCGCCAGCAGTGACAGGACAGGGGGAATCTATGGCTACACCTTC
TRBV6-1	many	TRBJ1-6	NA	CASSESFSPLHF	TGTGCCAGCAGTGAGTCTTTTTCACCCCTCCACTTT
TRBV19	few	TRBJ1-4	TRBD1	CASTVTGVGEKLFF	TGTGCCAGTACCGTTACAGGGGTAGGTGAAAAACTGTTTTTT
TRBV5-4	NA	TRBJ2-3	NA	CASSSEMISTDTQYF	TGTGCCAGCAGCTCGGAGATGATTAGCACAGATACGCAGTATTTT
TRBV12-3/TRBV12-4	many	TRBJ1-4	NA	CASSLGAAGEKLFF	TGTGCCAGCAGTTTAGGGGCGGCGGGGGAAAAACTGTTTTTT
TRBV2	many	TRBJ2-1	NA	CASSPMGFGLNEQFF	TGTGCCAGCAGCCCCATGGGGTTCGGCTTAAATGAGCAGTTCTTC
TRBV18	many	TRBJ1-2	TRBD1	CASSPPDRELYGYTF	TGTGCCAGCTCACCACCCGACAGGGAGTTGTATGGCTACACCTTC
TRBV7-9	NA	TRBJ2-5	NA	CASSLQDETQYF	TGTGCCAGCAGCTTACAAGATGAGACCCAGTACTTC
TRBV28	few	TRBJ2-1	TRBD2	CASSFPPQLAGDYNEQFF	TGTGCCAGCAGTTTCCCGCCCCAACTAGCGGGAGACTACAATGAGCAGTTCTTC
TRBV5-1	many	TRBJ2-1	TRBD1	CASSWTGVGSSYNEQFF	TGCGCCAGCAGCTGGACAGGGGTAGGGAGCTCCTACAATGAGCAGTTCTTC
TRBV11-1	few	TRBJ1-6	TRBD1	CASSEDRGLSPLHF	TGTGCCAGCAGCGAGGACAGGGGGTTATCACCCCTCCACTTT
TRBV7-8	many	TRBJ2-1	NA	CASSLSTLYNEQFF	TGTGCCAGCAGCTTGTCCACCCTTTACAATGAGCAGTTCTTC
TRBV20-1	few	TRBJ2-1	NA	CSAAFGDEQFF	TGCAGTGCGGCCTTTGGGGATGAGCAGTTCTTC
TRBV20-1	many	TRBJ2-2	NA	CSAREPGNTGELFF	TGCAGTGCTAGAGAACCCGGGAACACCGGGGAGCTGTTTTTT
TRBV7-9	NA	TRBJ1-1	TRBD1	CASSLVARGHPAFF	TGTGCCAGCAGCTTAGTAGCCAGGGGGCATCCTGCTTTCTTT
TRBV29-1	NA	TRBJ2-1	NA	CSVEDRSGYNEQFF	TGCAGCGTTGAAGATCGTTCGGGTTACAATGAGCAGTTCTTC
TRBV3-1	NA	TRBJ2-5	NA	CASSSIETQYF	TGTGCCAGCAGCTCTATCGAGACCCAGTACTTC
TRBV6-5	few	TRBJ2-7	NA	CASSYDLGGYEQYF	TGTGCCAGCAGTTATGACTTGGGGGGCTACGAGCAGTACTTC
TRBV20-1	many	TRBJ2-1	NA	CSARSLLNEQFF	TGCAGTGCTAGATCACTCCTCAATGAGCAGTTCTTC
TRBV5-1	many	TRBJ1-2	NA	CASSLGTNYGYTF	TGCGCCAGCAGCTTGGGGACAAACTATGGCTACACCTTC
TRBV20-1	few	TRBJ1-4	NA	CSANDRRKLFF	TGCAGTGCCAATGACAGGCGAAAACTGTTTTTT
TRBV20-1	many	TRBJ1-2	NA	CSASTGNYGYTF	TGCAGTGCTAGCACGGGTAACTATGGCTACACCTTC
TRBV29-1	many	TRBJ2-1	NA	CSVASYNEQFF	TGCAGCGTCGCCTCCTACAATGAGCAGTTCTTC
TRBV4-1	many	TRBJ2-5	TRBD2	CASSQDKREIETQYF	TGCGCCAGCAGCCAAGATAAGCGGGAGATAGAGACCCAGTACTTC
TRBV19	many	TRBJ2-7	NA	CASSIGTHRYEQYF	TGTGCCAGTAGTATCGGGACCCATCGGTACGAGCAGTACTTC
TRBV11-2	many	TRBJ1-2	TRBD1	CASSLDWRTGVNYGYTF	TGTGCCAGCAGCTTAGATTGGAGGACAGGGGTTAACTATGGCTACACCTTC